This T cell receptor beta chain came from a study of T-cell memory formation after mild COVID-19. Worth noting for this clonotype: What it binds is unknown.

Each CDR3 protein gets one entry after TCRdb re-called the 5' RACE reads with MiXCR. The repertoire consists of hundreds of thousands of distinct CDR3 sequences, with around 30% occurring once and the leading ten covering approximately 13%. V gave up 1 base and J gave up 5 bases; unmatched junction bases: 9. The CDR3 consists of 16 residues. CDR1 MGHDK and CDR2 SYGVNS come from the germline V gene. Study-wide results and caveats: While clones contracting from day 15 to 85 were balanced between CD4 and CD8, later expanders leaned CD4+.

V gene TRBV25-1 combines with J gene TRBJ1-1; 8 bases are a match to TRBD1. The receptor comes from an adult woman who had mild COVID-19 (a few samples of this study predate the infection). Cell type and time point are not known. The material sequenced was PBMCs or a T cell subset sorted from them (not recorded which). The chain's CDR3 is CASSESVRTGKTEAFF. Here the CDR3 DNA reads TGTGCCAGCAGTGAATCAGTTAGGACAGGGAAAACTGAAGCTTTCTTT.